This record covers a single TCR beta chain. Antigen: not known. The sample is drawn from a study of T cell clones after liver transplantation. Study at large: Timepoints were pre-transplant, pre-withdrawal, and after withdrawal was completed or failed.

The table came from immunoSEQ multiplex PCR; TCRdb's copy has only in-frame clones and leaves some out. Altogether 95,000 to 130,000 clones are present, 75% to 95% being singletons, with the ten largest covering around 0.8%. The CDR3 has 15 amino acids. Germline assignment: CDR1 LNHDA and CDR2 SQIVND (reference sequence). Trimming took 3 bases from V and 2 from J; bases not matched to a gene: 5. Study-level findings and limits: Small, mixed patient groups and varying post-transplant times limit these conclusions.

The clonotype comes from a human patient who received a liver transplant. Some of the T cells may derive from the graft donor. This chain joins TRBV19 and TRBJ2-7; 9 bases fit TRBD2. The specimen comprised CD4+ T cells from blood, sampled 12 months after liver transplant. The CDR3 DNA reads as TGTGCCAGTAGTATGGTGGCGGGAGGGACCTACGAGCAGTACTTC. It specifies CASSMVAGGTYEQYF.